The clone carrying this T cell receptor (beta chain) was detected once. TCRdb's table, derived via immunoSEQ multiplex PCR, lists solely in-frame clones and lacks some. The sample has over 110,000 clones; about 87% are singletons. This entry belongs to a study of cytomegalovirus exposure and HLA in healthy donors. The sample was PBMCs. The sequence was obtained from a man aged 18 to 30 in good health and CMV-seropositive.

CDR3 sequence: CSVEIPWGQSYGYTF. In DNA form, the CDR3 reads TGCAGCGTTGAAATCCCCTGGGGGCAGAGCTATGGCTACACCTTC. V and J are TRBV29-1 and TRBJ1-2; possible D gene TRBD1, 6 bases. This CDR3 spans 15 amino acids. With 2 bases removed from V and 4 bases from J, the gap between germline ends came to 17 bases. The germline CDR1 and CDR2 sequences are SQVTM and ANQGSEA.